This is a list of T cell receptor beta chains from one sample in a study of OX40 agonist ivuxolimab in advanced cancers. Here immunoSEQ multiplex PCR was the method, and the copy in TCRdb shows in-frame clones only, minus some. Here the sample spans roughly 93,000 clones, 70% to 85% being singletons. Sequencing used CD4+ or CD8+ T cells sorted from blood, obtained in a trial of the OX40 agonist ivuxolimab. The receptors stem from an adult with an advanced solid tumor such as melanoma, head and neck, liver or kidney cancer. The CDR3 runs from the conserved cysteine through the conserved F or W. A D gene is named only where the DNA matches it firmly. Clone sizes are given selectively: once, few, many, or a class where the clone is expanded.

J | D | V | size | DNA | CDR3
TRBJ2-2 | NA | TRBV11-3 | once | TGTGCCAGCAGCTTAATCGGCACCGGGGAGCTGTTTTTT | CASSLIGTGELFF
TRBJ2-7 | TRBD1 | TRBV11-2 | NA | TGTGCCAGCAGCTTAGTCCCAGGGGGCGGGTCAGTTGACGAGCAGTACTTC | CASSLVPGGGSVDEQYF
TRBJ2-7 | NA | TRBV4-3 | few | TGCGCCAGCAGCCAAGCCCCTCTAGGCGGGGGCAGTTACGAGCAGTACTTC | CASSQAPLGGGSYEQYF
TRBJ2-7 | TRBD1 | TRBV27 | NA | TGTGCCAGCAGTTGGACCGGGACAGAGGTCTACGAGCAGTACTTC | CASSWTGTEVYEQYF
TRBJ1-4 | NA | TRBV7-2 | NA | TGTGCCAGCAGCTTCGGAGGTGACAATGAAAAACTGTTTTTT | CASSFGGDNEKLFF
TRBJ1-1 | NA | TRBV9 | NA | TGTGCCAGCAGCGTAGTGGCGGGCATGAACACTGAAGCTTTCTTT | CASSVVAGMNTEAFF
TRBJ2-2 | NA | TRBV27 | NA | TGTGCCAGCAGTGAGCGCCCTGTTCCCTCGACCGGGGAGCTGTTTTTT | CASSERPVPSTGELFF
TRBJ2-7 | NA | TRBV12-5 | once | TGTGCTAGTGGTCTTGGGGGGTCCTACGAGCAGTACTTC | CASGLGGSYEQYF
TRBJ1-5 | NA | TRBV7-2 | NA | TGTGCCAGCAGCTTAAGCAGCAATCAGCCCCAGCATTTT | CASSLSSNQPQHF
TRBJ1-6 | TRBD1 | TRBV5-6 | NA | TGTGCCAGCAGCTGGGGACAGGGAACTTCACCCCTCCACTTT | CASSWGQGTSPLHF
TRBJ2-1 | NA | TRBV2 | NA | TGTGCCAGCAGTGAGACTAGCTCCTACAATGAGCAGTTCTTC | CASSETSSYNEQFF
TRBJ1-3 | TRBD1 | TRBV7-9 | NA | TGTGCCAGCAGCACCTGGGACAGCTCTGGAAACACCATATATTTT | CASSTWDSSGNTIYF
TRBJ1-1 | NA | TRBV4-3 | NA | TGCGCCAGCAGCCAAGATCACCTTGCGGAAGCTTTCTTT | CASSQDHLAEAFF
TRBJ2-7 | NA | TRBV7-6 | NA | TGTGCCAGCAGCTTCGGGGGGGGAAGGACAGGGAAGTACGAGCAGTACTTC | CASSFGGGRTGKYEQYF
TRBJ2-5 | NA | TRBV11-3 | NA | TGTGCCAGCAGCTTAGTAGCGGACCTAGGGTGGGAGACCCAGTACTTC | CASSLVADLGWETQYF
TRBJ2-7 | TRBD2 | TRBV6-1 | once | TGTGCCAGCAGTGAACTAGGGAAGGGACTAGGAAGCTTGGACTACGAGCAGTACTTC | CASSELGKGLGSLDYEQYF
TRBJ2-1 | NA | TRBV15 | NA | TGTGCCACCAGCGGGGGCCCCCTTTTTGAGGAGCAGTTCTTC | CATSGGPLFEEQFF
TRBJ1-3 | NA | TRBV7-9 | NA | TGTGCCAGCACCTGGGGGACCGCTGGAAACACCATATATTTT | CASTWGTAGNTIYF
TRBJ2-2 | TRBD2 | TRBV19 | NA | TGTGCCAGTACCTACCGGGGGGGACAGAACACCGGGGAGCTGTTTTTT | CASTYRGGQNTGELFF
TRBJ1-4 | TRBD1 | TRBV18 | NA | TGTGCCAGCTCAGGTTTCGGGACAGGGGATGAAAAACTGTTTTTT | CASSGFGTGDEKLFF
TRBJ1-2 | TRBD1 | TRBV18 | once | TGTGCCAGCTCACCAGGCTTACCGGCAGACAGGGTTAACTATGGCTACACCTTC | CASSPGLPADRVNYGYTF
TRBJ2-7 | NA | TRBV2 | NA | TGTGCCAGCAAGGTCGTCTCGGACGCGGACTACGAGCAGTACTTC | CASKVVSDADYEQYF
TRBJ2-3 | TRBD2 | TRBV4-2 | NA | TGTGCCAGCAGCCAACCAGCGGGGGCGGGCACAGATACGCAGTATTTT | CASSQPAGAGTDTQYF
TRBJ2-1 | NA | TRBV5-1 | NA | TGCGCCAGCAGCTTGAGAGTAGCTACCTACAATGAGCAGTTCTTC | CASSLRVATYNEQFF
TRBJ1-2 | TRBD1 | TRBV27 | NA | TGTGCCAGCAGTTTATCGGGTGGCCAGGGGGCGATTTTCTATGGCTACACCTTC | CASSLSGGQGAIFYGYTF
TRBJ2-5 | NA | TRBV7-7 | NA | TGTGCCAGCAGCTTAGGCCTGCTAGAGACCCAGTACTTC | CASSLGLLETQYF
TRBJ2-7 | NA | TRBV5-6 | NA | TGTGCCAGCAGCTTGGGAGCCGGAGAATACTACGAGCAGTACTTC | CASSLGAGEYYEQYF
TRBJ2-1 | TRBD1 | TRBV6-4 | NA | TGTGCCAGCAGTCCGAACAGGGGTCCCTACAATGAGCAGTTCTTC | CASSPNRGPYNEQFF
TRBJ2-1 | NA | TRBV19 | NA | TGTGCCAGTAGTATTCAGCACGCTACGAGCAATGAGCAGTTCTTC | CASSIQHATSNEQFF
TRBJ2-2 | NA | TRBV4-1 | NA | TGCGCCAGCAGCCAAGATCGAGGGGAGCTGTTTTTT | CASSQDRGELFF
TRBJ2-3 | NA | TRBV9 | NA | TGTGCCAGCAGCGGACAGGTAGCTTACCCAGATACGCAGTATTTT | CASSGQVAYPDTQYF
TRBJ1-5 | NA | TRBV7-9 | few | TGTGCCAGCAGCCTGAGTCGAGTAGGGGCCGGGGATCAGCCCCAGCATTTT | CASSLSRVGAGDQPQHF
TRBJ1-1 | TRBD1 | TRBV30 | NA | TGTGCCGGTAACAGGGGCGCCTCTGAAGCTTTCTTT | CAGNRGASEAFF
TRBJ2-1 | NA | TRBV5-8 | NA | TGTGCCAGCACCCCTGGGGGTTACAATGAGCAGTTCTTC | CASTPGGYNEQFF
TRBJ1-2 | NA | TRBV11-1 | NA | TGTGCCAGCAGCTTAGAAGGGGCAGGGTGGCCTAACTATGGCTACACCTTC | CASSLEGAGWPNYGYTF
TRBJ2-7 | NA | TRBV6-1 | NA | TGTGCCGCCGAAGGTAGAGGGCCCCCCTACGAGCAGTACTTC | CAAEGRGPPYEQYF
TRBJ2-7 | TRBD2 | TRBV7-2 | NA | TGTGCCAGCAGCTTCGTGCGGGGGGGCCTCGACGAGCAGTACTTC | CASSFVRGGLDEQYF
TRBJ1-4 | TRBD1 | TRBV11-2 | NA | TGTGCCAGCAGCTTCCCGGGACAGGAGGTTGCAACTAATGAAAAACTGTTTTTT | CASSFPGQEVATNEKLFF
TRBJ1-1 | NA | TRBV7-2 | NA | TGTGCCAGCAGGGGACAACCGAACACTGAAGCTTTCTTT | CASRGQPNTEAFF
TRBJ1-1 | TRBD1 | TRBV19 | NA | TGTGCCAGTAGTATAGGGCCAAAGGGACAGGGACTCGAAGCTTTCTTT | CASSIGPKGQGLEAFF
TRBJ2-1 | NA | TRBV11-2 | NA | TGTGCCAGCAGCTTAGATTTTCCCCATGGTTACAATGAGCAGTTCTTC | CASSLDFPHGYNEQFF
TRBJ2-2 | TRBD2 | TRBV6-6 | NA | TGTGCCAGCAGTACCCGGGCGGGAGACGGGGAGCTGTTTTTT | CASSTRAGDGELFF
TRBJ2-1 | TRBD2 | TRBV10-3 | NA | TGTGCCATCAGTGGGACTAGCGGACACGGGGAGCAGTTCTTC | CAISGTSGHGEQFF
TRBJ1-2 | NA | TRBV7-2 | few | TGTGCCAGCAGCTTAGTTAGTGACTACTATGGCTACACCTTC | CASSLVSDYYGYTF
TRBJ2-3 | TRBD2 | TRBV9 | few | TGTGCCAGCAGCGTTCCTAGCGGGGGGGTAGATACGCAGTATTTT | CASSVPSGGVDTQYF
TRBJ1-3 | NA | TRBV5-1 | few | TGCGCCAGCCGACCTCCCGGGACATCTCCTGGAAACACCATATATTTT | CASRPPGTSPGNTIYF
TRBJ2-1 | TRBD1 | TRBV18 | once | TGTGCCAGCTCACCGACGACAGGGGTCACAAATGAGCAGTTCTTC | CASSPTTGVTNEQFF
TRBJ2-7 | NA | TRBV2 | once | TGTGCCAGCAGGCAGGGGGGCCGCGAGCAGTACTTC | CASRQGGREQYF
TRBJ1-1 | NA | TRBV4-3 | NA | TGCGCCAGCAGCCAAGTAAGGGGGTCAGGTGAAGCTTTCTTT | CASSQVRGSGEAFF
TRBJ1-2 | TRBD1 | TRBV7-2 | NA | TGTGCCAGCAGCTCCGACGACAGGGCCCACTATGGCTACACCTTC | CASSSDDRAHYGYTF
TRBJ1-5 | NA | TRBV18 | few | TGTGCCAGCTCACCACCGGGAGGGGACCCCAATCAGCCCCAGCATTTT | CASSPPGGDPNQPQHF
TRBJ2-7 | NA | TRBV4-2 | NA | TGTGCCAGCAGTTTAAAAAGGCAGGGCCTCGAGCAGTACTTC | CASSLKRQGLEQYF
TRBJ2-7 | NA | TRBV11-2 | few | TGTGCCAGCAGTCCCCAGGGCGAGCAGTACTTC | CASSPQGEQYF
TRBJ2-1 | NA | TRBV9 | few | TGTGCCAGCAGCGCCCACCTACCGAGTTCCAATGAGCAGTTCTTC | CASSAHLPSSNEQFF
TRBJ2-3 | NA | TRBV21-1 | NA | TGTGCCAGCAGCAAAGATGGGACTAGCGGCCCCAGCACAGATACGCAGTATTTT | CASSKDGTSGPSTDTQYF